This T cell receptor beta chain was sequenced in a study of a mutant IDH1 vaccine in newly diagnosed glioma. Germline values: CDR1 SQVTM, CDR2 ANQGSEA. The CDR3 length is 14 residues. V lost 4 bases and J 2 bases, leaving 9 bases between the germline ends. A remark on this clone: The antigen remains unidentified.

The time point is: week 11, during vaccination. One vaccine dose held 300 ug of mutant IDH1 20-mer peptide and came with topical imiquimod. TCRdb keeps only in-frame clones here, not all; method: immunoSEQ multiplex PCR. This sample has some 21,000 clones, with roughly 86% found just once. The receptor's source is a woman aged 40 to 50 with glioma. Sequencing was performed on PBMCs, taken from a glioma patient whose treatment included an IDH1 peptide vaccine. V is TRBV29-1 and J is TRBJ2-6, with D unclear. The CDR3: CSVVGETGANVLTF. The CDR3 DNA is TGCAGCGTTGTCGGTGAGACTGGGGCCAACGTCCTGACTTTC.